The sample holds one count of the clone carrying this T cell receptor beta chain. As yet, its antigen is unknown. The sample belongs to a study of shared clonotypes between healthy human individuals. The study's findings and limits: It was observed that about 5% of naive CD4 clonotypes were shared across several donors. Only a few donors were included, so the genetic and exposure-history diversity represented was limited.

Splitting of CD4+ cells produced CD45RA+ naive and CD45RA-negative memory subsets. Assay used: immunoSEQ multiplex PCR; TCRdb lists only in-frame clones, some missing. There are more than 2,000,000 clones in the sample; more than 80% occur only once, and 0.11% to 0.15% lies in the top ten. The germline CDR1 and CDR2 sequences are SGHAT and FQNNGV. The ends were cut back, 5 bases at V and 0 bases at J, with 5 bases in the middle. The CDR3 has 12 amino acids. The TCR originated in a man aged 18 to 35 in good health. The material sequenced was naive CD4+ T cells sorted from blood. Subset indicated: CD45RA+ positively selected. The chain joins TRBV11-2 to TRBJ2-7; D not certain. This CDR3 reads CASSRYSYEQYF. CDR3 DNA: TGTGCCAGCAGCCGATACTCCTACGAGCAGTACTTC.